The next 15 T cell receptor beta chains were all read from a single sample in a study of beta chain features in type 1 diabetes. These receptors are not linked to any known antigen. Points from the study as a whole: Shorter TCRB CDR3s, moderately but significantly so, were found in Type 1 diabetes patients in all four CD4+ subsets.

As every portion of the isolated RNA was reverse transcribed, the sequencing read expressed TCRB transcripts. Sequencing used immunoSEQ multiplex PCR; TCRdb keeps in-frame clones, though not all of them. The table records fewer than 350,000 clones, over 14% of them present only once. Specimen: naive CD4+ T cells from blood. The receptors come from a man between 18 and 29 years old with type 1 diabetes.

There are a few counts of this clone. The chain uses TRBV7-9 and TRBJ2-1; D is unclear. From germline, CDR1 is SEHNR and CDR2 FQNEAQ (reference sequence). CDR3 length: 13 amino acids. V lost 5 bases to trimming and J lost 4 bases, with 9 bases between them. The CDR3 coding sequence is TGTGCCAGCAGCGAACCAGGATACAATGAGCAGTTCTTC. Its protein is CASSEPGYNEQFF.

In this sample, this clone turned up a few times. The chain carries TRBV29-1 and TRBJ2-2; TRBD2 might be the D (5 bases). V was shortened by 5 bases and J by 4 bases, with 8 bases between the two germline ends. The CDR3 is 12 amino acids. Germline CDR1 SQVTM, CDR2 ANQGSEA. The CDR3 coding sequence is TGCAGCGTTCGAGGGTTCACCGGGGAGCTGTTTTTT. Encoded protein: CSVRGFTGELFF.

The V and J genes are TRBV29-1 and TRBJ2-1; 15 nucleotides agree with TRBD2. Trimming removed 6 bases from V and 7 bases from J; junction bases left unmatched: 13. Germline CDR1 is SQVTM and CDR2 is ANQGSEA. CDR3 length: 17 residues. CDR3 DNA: TGCAGCGTCACCAAGAGGACTAGCGGGGGGGCGGGTAATGAGCAGTTCTTC. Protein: CSVTKRTSGGAGNEQFF.

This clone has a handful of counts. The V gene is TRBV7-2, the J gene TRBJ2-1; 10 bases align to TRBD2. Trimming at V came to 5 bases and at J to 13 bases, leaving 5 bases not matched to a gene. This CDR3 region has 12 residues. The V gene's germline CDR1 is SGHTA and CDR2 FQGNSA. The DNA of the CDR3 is TGTGCCAGCAGCGAAGCGGGGGGGCCACAGTTCTTC. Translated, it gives CASSEAGGPQFF.

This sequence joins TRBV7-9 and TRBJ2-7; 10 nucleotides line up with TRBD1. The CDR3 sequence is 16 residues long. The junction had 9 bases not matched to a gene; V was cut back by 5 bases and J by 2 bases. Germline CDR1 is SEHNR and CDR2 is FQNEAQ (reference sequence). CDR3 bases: TGTGCCAGCAGCGGGATTCGGACAGGGGGGGCCTACGAGCAGTACTTC. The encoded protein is CASSGIRTGGAYEQYF.

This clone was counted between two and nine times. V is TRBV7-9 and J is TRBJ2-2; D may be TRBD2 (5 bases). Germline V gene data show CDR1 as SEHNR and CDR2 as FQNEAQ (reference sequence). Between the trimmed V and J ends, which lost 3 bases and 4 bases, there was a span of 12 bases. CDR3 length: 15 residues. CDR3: CASSFSRVSTGELFF. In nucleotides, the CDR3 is TGTGCCAGCAGCTTTTCGAGGGTGTCCACCGGGGAGCTGTTTTTT.

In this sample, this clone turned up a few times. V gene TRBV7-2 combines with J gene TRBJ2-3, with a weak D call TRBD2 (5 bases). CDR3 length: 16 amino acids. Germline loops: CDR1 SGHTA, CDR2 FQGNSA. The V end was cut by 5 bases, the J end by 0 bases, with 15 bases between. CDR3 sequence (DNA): TGTGCCAGCAGCCCGGTCGAGGGCAGAAGCACAGATACGCAGTATTTT. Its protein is CASSPVEGRSTDTQYF.

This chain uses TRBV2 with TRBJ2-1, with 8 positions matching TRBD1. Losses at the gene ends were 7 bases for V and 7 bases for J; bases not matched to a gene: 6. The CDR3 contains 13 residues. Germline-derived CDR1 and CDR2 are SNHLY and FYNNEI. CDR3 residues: CASKQGAENEQFF. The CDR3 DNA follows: TGTGCCAGCAAGCAGGGGGCTGAAAATGAGCAGTTCTTC. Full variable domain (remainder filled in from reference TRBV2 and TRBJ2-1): EPEVTQTPSHQVTQMGQEVILRCVPISNHLYFYWYRQILGQKVEFLVSFYNNEISEKSEIFDDQFSVERPDGSNFTLKIRSTKLEDSAMYFCASKQGAENEQFFGPGTRLTVL.

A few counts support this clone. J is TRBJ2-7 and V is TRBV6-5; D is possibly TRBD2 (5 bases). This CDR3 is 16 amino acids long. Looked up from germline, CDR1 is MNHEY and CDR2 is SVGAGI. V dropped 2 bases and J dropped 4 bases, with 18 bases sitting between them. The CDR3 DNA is TGTGCCAGCAGTTACGGCGAGCGGATAAGACCGTACGAGCAGTACTTC. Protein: CASSYGERIRPYEQYF.

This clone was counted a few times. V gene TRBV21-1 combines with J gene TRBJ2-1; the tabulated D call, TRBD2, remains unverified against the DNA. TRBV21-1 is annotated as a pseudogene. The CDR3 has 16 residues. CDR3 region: CASSKARRAGGNEQFF. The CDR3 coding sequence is TGTGCCAGCAGCAAAGCGCGTCGAGCGGGAGGTAATGAGCAGTTCTTC.

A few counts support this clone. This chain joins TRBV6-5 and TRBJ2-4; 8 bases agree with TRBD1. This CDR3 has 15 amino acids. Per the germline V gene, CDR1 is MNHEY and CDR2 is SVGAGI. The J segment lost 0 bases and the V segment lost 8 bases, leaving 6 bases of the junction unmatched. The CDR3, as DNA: TGTGCCAGCGGTCGACAGGGGCTAGCCAAAAACATTCAGTACTTC. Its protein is CASGRQGLAKNIQYF.

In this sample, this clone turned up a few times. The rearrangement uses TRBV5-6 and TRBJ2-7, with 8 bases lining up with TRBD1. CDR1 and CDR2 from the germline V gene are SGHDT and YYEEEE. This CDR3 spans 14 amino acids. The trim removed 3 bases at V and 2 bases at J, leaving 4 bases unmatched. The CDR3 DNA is TGTGCCAGCAGCTCGCCGGGACAGGCCTACGAGCAGTACTTC. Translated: CASSSPGQAYEQYF. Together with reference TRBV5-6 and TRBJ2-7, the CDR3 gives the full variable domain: DAGVTQSPTHLIKTRGQQVTLRCSPKSGHDTVSWYQQALGQGPQFIFQYYEEEERQRGNFPDRFSGHQFPNYSSELNVNALLLGDSALYLCASSSPGQAYEQYFGPGTRLTVT.

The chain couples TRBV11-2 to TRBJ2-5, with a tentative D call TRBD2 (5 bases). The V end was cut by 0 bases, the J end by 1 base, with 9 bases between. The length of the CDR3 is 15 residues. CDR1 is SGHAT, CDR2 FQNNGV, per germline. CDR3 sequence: CASSLDLAAQETQYF. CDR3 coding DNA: TGTGCCAGCAGCTTAGATCTAGCAGCCCAAGAGACCCAGTACTTC.

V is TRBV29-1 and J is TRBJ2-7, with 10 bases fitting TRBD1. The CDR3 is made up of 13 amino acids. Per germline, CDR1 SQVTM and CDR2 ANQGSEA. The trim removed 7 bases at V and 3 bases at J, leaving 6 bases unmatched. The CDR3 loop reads CSASDRGIYEQYF. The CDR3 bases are TGCAGCGCCTCGGACAGGGGGATCTACGAGCAGTACTTC.

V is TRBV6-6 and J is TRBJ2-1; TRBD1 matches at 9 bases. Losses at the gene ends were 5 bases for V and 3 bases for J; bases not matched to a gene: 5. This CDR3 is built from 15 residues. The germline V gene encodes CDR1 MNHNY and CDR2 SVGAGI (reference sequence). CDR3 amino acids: CASSQTGGSYNEQFF. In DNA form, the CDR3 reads TGTGCCAGCAGTCAGACAGGGGGTAGCTACAATGAGCAGTTCTTC.